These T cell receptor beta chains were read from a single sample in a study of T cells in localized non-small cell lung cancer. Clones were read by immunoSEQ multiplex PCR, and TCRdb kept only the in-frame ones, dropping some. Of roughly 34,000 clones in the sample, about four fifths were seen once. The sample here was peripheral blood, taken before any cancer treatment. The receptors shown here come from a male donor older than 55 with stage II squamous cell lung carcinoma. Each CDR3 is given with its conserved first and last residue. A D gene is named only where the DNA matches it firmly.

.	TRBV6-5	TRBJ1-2	TGTGCCAGCAGTTACTTGGGGGGTGGCTACACCTTC	CASSYLGGGYTF
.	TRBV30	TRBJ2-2	TGTGCCTGGAGTGGGCGTCAGGGGCGGGTGGCCGGGGAGCTGTTTTTT	CAWSGRQGRVAGELFF
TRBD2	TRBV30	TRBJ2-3	TGTGCCTGGAGTGTACAAGCGGGGGACGATACGCAGTATTTT	CAWSVQAGDDTQYF
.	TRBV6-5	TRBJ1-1	TGTGCCAGCAGTTACTCGCCGAAGACTGAAGCTTTCTTT	CASSYSPKTEAFF
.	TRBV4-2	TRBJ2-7	TGTGCCAGCAGCCATCGCAGCGGACCAGATTCCTACGAGCAGTACTTC	CASSHRSGPDSYEQYF
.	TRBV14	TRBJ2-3	TGTGCCAGCAGCCAAGAATCAGTCACAGATACGCAGTATTTT	CASSQESVTDTQYF
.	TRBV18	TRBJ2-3	TGTGCCAGCTCACCACCGGAGTTAGCTGGAGCGACGCAGTATTTT	CASSPPELAGATQYF
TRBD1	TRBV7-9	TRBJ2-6	TGTGCCAGCAGCGGAACCCAGGGGGCGGTGGGGGCCAACGTCCTGACTTTC	CASSGTQGAVGANVLTF
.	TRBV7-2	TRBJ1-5	TGTGCCAGCACCATCGGGGGACACCAGCCCCAGCATTTT	CASTIGGHQPQHF
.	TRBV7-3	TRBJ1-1	TGTGCCAGCACCCAGGGCGGTATGAACACTGAAGCTTTCTTT	CASTQGGMNTEAFF
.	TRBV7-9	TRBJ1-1	TGTGCCAGCAGGGAGACAATATCCCGGACTGAAGCTTTCTTT	CASRETISRTEAFF
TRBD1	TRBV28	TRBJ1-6	TGTGCCAGCAGTGCTGTATCCGGGACAGGGGGTTCACCCCTCCACTTT	CASSAVSGTGGSPLHF
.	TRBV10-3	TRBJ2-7	TGTGCCATCAGTCCGGACCGCTACGAGCAGTACTTC	CAISPDRYEQYF
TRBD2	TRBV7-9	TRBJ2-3	TGTGCCAGCAGCTTCGGGCGGGGGGGCCCGAGCACAGATACGCAGTATTTT	CASSFGRGGPSTDTQYF
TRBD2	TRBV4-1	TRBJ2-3	TGCGCCAGCAGCCAAGATCCCGGACTAGAAACAGATACGCAGTATTTT	CASSQDPGLETDTQYF